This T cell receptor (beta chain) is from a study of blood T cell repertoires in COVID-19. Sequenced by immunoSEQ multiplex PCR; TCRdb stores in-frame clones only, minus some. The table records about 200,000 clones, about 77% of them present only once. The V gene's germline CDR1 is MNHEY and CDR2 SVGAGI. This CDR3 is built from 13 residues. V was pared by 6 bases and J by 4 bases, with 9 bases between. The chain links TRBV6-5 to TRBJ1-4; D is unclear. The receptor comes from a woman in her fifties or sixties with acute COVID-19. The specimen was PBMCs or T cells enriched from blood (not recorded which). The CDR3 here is CASRGRGNEKLFF. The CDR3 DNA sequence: TGTGCCAGCAGGGGGAGAGGTAATGAAAAACTGTTTTTT.